The T cell receptor (beta chain) under discussion was sequenced for a study of CD8+ T cells in alopecia areata. In the study overall: Those treated were given oral tofacitinib at 5 to 10 mg twice daily. Dosing with tofacitinib proceeded for 6 to 18 months, followed by 6 months off drug. Study outcomes and limitations: Patients shared TCRs less clearly than mice did, possibly owing to HLA.

This clone was picked up a small number of times. Its antigen is not known. Both peripheral blood and punch biopsies of lesional scalp skin were obtained from patients who had alopecia areata. Extracted RNA was reverse transcribed into cDNA, the sequencing template. The protocol was immunoSEQ multiplex PCR, while the TCRdb copy is restricted to in-frame clones and leaves out a portion. This table holds 140,000 to 150,000 clones, 51% found once. The CDR3 has 13 residues. Germline CDR1 reads GTSNPN; CDR2 reads SVGIG (reference sequence). V shed 1 base and J shed 4 bases, with 10 bases lying between them.

The V and J genes are TRBV30 and TRBJ2-5; no clear D. The sequence was obtained from a human donor with alopecia areata. Sequenced here: CD4+ T cells sorted from blood, sampled at week 0. CDR3 in amino acids: CAWSARLGETQYF. CDR3 sequence (DNA): TGTGCCTGGAGTGCGAGGCTCGGAGAGACCCAGTACTTC. The full variable domain, rest sourced from reference TRBV30 and TRBJ2-5, is SQTIHQWPATLVQPVGSPLSLECTVEGTSNPNLYWYRQAAGRGLQLLFYSVGIGQISSEVPQNLSASRPQDRQFILSSKKLLLSDSGFYLCAWSARLGETQYFGPGTRLLVL.